This T cell receptor beta chain was identified during a study of regulatory T cells in long-lasting Graves disease. Study observations and caveats: Lower TCR diversity characterized persistent Graves' patients relative to newly diagnosed patients. Persistent disease preferred TRBV28, TRBJ1-2 and TRBJ2-5. Persistent patients shared more public clonotypes (over 2,500) than new patients (more than 900).

This CDR3 has 17 residues. Germline V gives CDR1 SGHTA, CDR2 FQGNSA. The V gene lost 1 base and the J gene lost 1 base, with 15 bases spanning the gap. Time point described: newly diagnosed GD, antithyroid drugs for less than 3 months. PBMCs were the source of the RNA used for TCR sequencing. Into tubes containing EDTA, roughly 8.8 milliliters of peripheral blood were drawn. With iRepertoire HTBI primers and Arm-PCR of CDR3 regions, TCR beta libraries were built. MiXCR, run by TCRdb on the multiplex PCR reads, gives a single entry per CDR3 protein. The data show some 250,000 distinct CDR3 sequences, 20% to 25% seen once. This clonotype was picked up many times. Its antigen is still unknown.

This TCR was sampled from a female donor with Graves disease. Sample: peripheral blood mononuclear cells (PBMCs), taken at new diagnosis, from a patient treated with antithyroid drugs. The chain uses TRBV7-2 and TRBJ2-3; D possibly matches TRBD1 or TRBD2 (6 bases each). CDR3 DNA sequence: TGTGCCAGCAGCTTAGGGTCGCCGGGGGCGCGCACAGATACGCAGTATTTT. This gives the protein CASSLGSPGARTDTQYF. Using reference TRBV7-2 and TRBJ2-3 for the parts outside the CDR3, the full variable domain is GAGVSQSPSNKVTEKGKDVELRCDPISGHTALYWYRQSLGQGLEFLIYFQGNSAPDKSGLPSDRFSAERTGGSVSTLTIQRTQQEDSAVYLCASSLGSPGARTDTQYFGPGTRLTVL.